These 10 T cell receptor beta chains came from one sample sequenced in a study of graft-versus-host responses after intestinal transplantation. These receptors have no known antigen. Sequenced by immunoSEQ multiplex PCR; TCRdb stores in-frame clones only, minus some. The table has 90,000 or so clones, roughly 80% seen once; the top ten hold 0.8% to 0.9%. Material: unstimulated CD4+ T cells sorted from spleen or lymph node cells, obtained before intestinal transplant. The receptors shown here come from a human donor who received an intestinal transplant.

The chain carries TRBV5-4 and TRBJ2-4; 8 nucleotides agree with TRBD2. CDR1 and CDR2 from the germline V gene are SGHNT and YYREEE (reference sequence). The junction had 7 bases not matched to a gene; V was cut back by 5 bases and J by 0 bases. CDR3 size: 16 residues. The CDR3 is CASSFKAGVAKNIQYF. The DNA of the CDR3 is TGTGCCAGCAGTTTTAAAGCGGGGGTAGCCAAAAACATTCAGTACTTC.

The chain links TRBV28 to TRBJ2-7, with 10 bases aligning to TRBD2. Germline assignment: CDR1 MDHEN and CDR2 SYDVKM. V dropped 6 bases and J dropped 4; count of bases not matched to a gene: 9. The CDR3 has 15 amino acids. The CDR3 loop is CASSPALAGVYEQYF. As DNA, the CDR3 is TGTGCCAGCAGCCCCGCCCTAGCGGGAGTTTACGAGCAGTACTTC. Together with reference TRBV28 and TRBJ2-7, the CDR3 gives the full variable domain: DVKVTQSSRYLVKRTGEKVFLECVQDMDHENMFWYRQDPGLGLRLIYFSYDVKMKEKGDIPEGYSVSREKKERFSLILESASTNQTSMYLCASSPALAGVYEQYFGPGTRLTVT.

The chain employs TRBV2 and TRBJ1-6; D is uncertain. Per germline, CDR1 SNHLY and CDR2 FYNNEI. With 6 bases removed from V and 18 bases from J, the gap between germline ends came to 15 bases. The CDR3 has 11 residues. The CDR3 region has the DNA TGTGCCAGCAGGGCCACGGGAGGGAACCACTTT. Translated: CASRATGGNHF.

The chain combines TRBV5-1 with TRBJ2-1; 12 bases are shared with TRBD2. Germline loops: CDR1 SGHRS, CDR2 YFSETQ. This CDR3 is built from 15 residues. The junction had 8 bases not matched to a gene; V was cut back by 5 bases and J by 8 bases. The CDR3 region is CASRSGLAGLDEQFF. The CDR3 nucleotides read TGCGCCAGCAGGAGTGGACTAGCGGGACTGGATGAGCAGTTCTTC.

J is TRBJ2-5 and V is TRBV28; tentative D call: TRBD1 (7 bases). CDR3 length: 15 amino acids. Germline V gives CDR1 MDHEN, CDR2 SYDVKM. Trimming removed 4 bases at V and 5 bases at J, with 17 bases between. For the CDR3, the DNA is TGTGCCAGCAGTTCCTCAGGGGGTCGGGGGGAGACCCAGTACTTC. Translation: CASSSSGGRGETQYF. Full variable domain (outside the CDR3, taken from reference TRBV28 and TRBJ2-5): DVKVTQSSRYLVKRTGEKVFLECVQDMDHENMFWYRQDPGLGLRLIYFSYDVKMKEKGDIPEGYSVSREKKERFSLILESASTNQTSMYLCASSSSGGRGETQYFGPGTRLLVL.

This clone has a single count. The genes are TRBV5-4 and TRBJ1-6; the D is unclear. The germline V gene has CDR1 SGHNT and CDR2 YYREEE (reference sequence). V was clipped by 4 bases and J by 2 bases, with 13 bases between them. This CDR3 is built from 16 residues. CDR3 residues: CASSLSGGTYNSPLHF. The CDR3, as DNA: TGTGCCAGCAGCCTGTCCGGAGGGACCTATAATTCACCCCTCCACTTT.

The chain has TRBV11-2 and TRBJ1-1, with 7 bases identical to TRBD1. The trim removed 5 bases at V and 7 bases at J, leaving 4 bases unmatched. The germline V gene encodes CDR1 SGHAT and CDR2 FQNNGV. The CDR3 runs 12 residues. The CDR3 sequence is CASSPRDSEAFF. The CDR3 bases are TGTGCCAGCAGCCCCCGGGACAGTGAAGCTTTCTTT.

The CDR3, as DNA: TGTGCCAGCAGTGGGGGACAGGGGTTGCCCGGGGAGCTGTTTTTT. Translated: CASSGGQGLPGELFF. V is TRBV6-1 and J is TRBJ2-2; 10 bases are shared with TRBD1. CDR3 length: 15 residues. Germline V gene lookup returns CDR1 MNHNS and CDR2 SASEGT. V gave up 4 bases and J gave up 6 bases; unmatched junction bases: 5.

V gene TRBV7-9 combines with J gene TRBJ2-7; 10 bases are a match to TRBD2. Germline lookup yields CDR1 SEHNR and CDR2 FQNEAQ (reference sequence). The CDR3 totals 18 residues. Unmatched junction bases numbered 15, after V lost 5 bases and J lost 2 bases. The DNA of the CDR3 is TGTGCCAGCAGCCTTGCCAGGAGCCTAGCGGGAGAAGCCTACGAGCAGTACTTC. Protein product: CASSLARSLAGEAYEQYF.

The genes are TRBV6-1 and TRBJ2-7, with 10 bases that match TRBD1. The CDR3 runs 14 residues. The J segment lost 2 bases and the V segment lost 4 bases, leaving 2 bases of the junction unmatched. The germline gives CDR1 MNHNS, CDR2 SASEGT. DNA for the CDR3: TGTGCCAGCAGTGTTGGGACAGGGGCCTACGAGCAGTACTTC. It is translated as CASSVGTGAYEQYF.